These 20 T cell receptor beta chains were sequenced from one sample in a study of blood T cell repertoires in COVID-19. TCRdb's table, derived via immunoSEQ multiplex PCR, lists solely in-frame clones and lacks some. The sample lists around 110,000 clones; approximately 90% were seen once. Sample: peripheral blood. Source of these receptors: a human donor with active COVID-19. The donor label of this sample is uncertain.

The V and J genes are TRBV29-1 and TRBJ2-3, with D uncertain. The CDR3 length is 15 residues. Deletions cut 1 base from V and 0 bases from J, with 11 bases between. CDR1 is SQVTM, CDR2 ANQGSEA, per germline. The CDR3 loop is CSVEGGETSTDTQYF. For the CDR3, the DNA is TGCAGCGTTGAAGGAGGAGAAACTAGCACAGATACGCAGTATTTT.

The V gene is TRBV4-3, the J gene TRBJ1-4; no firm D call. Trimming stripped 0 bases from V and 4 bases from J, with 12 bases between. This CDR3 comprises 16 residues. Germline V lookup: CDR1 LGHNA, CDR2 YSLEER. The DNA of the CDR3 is TGCGCCAGCAGCCAAGAGCCCGGGGTATATAATGAAAAACTGTTTTTT. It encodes CASSQEPGVYNEKLFF.

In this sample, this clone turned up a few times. CDR3 protein: CASSSPGDRASYEQYF. DNA of the CDR3: TGTGCCAGCAGTTCCCCGGGGGACAGGGCCTCCTACGAGCAGTACTTC. The chain employs TRBV28 and TRBJ2-7; 9 bases line up with TRBD1. The J segment lost 0 bases and the V segment lost 4 bases, leaving 7 bases of the junction unmatched. Germline values: CDR1 MDHEN, CDR2 SYDVKM. The CDR3 covers 16 residues. The complete variable domain, with remaining parts taken from reference TRBV28 and TRBJ2-7, reads DVKVTQSSRYLVKRTGEKVFLECVQDMDHENMFWYRQDPGLGLRLIYFSYDVKMKEKGDIPEGYSVSREKKERFSLILESASTNQTSMYLCASSSPGDRASYEQYFGPGTRLTVT.

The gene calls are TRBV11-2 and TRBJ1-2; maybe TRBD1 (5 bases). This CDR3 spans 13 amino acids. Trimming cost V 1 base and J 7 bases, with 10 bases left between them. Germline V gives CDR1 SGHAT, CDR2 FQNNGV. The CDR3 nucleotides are TGTGCCAGCAGCTTAGTCAGGGCCGGTGGCTACACCTTC. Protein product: CASSLVRAGGYTF. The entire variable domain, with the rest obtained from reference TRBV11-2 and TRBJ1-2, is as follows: EAGVAQSPRYKIIEKRQSVAFWCNPISGHATLYWYQQILGQGPKLLIQFQNNGVVDDSQLPKDRFSAERLKGVDSTLKIQPAKLEDSAVYLCASSLVRAGGYTFGSGTRLTVV.

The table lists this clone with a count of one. The CDR3 DNA reads as TGCAGTGCTAGTCGGCGGGGGAAGTCAGATACGCAGTATTTT. This encodes CSASRRGKSDTQYF. The rearrangement uses TRBV20-1 and TRBJ2-3, with TRBD2 matching over 7 bases. V lost 3 bases, J lost 4 bases, and 7 bases stayed unmatched. Germline V gene data show CDR1 as DFQATT and CDR2 as SNEGSKA (reference sequence). The length of the CDR3 is 14 residues.

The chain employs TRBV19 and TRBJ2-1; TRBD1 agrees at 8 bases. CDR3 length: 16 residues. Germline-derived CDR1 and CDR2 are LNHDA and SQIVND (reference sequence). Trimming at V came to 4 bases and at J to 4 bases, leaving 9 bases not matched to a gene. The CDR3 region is CASSSGAGGRYNEQFF. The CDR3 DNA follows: TGTGCCAGTAGTAGTGGAGCAGGGGGCAGATACAATGAGCAGTTCTTC.

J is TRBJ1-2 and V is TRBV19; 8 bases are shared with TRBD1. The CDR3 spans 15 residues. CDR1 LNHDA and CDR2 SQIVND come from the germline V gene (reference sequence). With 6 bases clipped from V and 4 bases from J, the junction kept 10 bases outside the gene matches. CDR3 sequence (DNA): TGTGCCAGTAGGCCGCACAGAACAGGGGGCTATGGCTACACCTTC. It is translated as CASRPHRTGGYGYTF.

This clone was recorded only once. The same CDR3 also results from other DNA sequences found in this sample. The CDR3, as DNA: TGCAGCGTCCTACAGGGGACTGAAGCTTTCTTT. Its translation: CSVLQGTEAFF. The rearrangement joins TRBV29-1 to TRBJ1-1; 7 bases map to TRBD1. The CDR3 covers 11 residues. Trimming at V came to 6 bases and at J to 5 bases, leaving 3 bases not matched to a gene. The germline gives CDR1 SQVTM, CDR2 ANQGSEA.

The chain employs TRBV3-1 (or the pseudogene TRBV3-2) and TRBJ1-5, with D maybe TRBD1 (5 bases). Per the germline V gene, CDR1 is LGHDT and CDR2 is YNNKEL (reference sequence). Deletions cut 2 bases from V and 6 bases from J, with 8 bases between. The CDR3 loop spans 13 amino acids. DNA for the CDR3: TGTGCCAGCAGCCAACAGGGCAGTCAGCCCCAGCATTTT. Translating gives CASSQQGSQPQHF.

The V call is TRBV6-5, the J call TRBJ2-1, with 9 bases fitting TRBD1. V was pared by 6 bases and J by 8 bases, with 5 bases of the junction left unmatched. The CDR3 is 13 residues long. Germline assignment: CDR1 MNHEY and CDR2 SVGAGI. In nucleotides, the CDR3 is TGTGCCAGCAGGACAGGGGGACTCGATGAGCAGTTCTTC. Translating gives CASRTGGLDEQFF.

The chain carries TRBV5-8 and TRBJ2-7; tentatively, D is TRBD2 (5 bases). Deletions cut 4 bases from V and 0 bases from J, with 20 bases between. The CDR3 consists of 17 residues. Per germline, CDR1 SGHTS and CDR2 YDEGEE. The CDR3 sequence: CASSGPTGRAFSYEQYF. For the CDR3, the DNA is TGTGCCAGCAGCGGGCCGACGGGGAGAGCCTTCTCCTACGAGCAGTACTTC.

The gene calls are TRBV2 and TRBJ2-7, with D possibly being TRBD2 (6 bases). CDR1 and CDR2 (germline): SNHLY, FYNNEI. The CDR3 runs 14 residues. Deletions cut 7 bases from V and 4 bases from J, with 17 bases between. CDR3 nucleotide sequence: TGTGCCAGCAAAGTCGCGGGATTACCGTACGAGCAGTACTTC. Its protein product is CASKVAGLPYEQYF. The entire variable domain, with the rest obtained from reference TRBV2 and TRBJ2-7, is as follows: EPEVTQTPSHQVTQMGQEVILRCVPISNHLYFYWYRQILGQKVEFLVSFYNNEISEKSEIFDDQFSVERPDGSNFTLKIRSTKLEDSAMYFCASKVAGLPYEQYFGPGTRLTVT.

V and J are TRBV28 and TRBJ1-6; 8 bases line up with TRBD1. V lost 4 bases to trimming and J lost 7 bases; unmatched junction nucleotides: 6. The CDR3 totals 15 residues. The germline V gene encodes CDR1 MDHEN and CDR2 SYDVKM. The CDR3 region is CASSSQGAGNSPLHF. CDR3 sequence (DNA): TGTGCCAGCAGTTCCCAGGGGGCAGGAAATTCACCCCTCCACTTT.

DNA for the CDR3: TGTGCCAGCAGTTACTCGCGAAGCTTCTATGGCTACACCTTC. As protein: CASSYSRSFYGYTF. The rearrangement links TRBV6-5 to TRBJ1-2; D is uncertain. The germline CDR1 and CDR2 sequences are MNHEY and SVGAGI. This CDR3 spans 14 amino acids. Trimming removed 0 bases from V and 4 bases from J, with 9 bases in between.

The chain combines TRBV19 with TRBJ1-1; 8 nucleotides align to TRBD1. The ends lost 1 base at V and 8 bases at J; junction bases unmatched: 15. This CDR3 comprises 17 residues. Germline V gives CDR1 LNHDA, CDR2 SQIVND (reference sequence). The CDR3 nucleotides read TGTGCCAGTAGTATAGCGTCCGGCAGGGGGCTCCCTTCGGAAGCTTTCTTT. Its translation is CASSIASGRGLPSEAFF.

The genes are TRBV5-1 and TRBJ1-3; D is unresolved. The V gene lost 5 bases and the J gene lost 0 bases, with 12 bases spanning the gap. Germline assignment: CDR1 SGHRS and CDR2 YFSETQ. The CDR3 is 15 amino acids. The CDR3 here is CASSRDGVSGNTIYF. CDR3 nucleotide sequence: TGCGCCAGCAGTCGAGACGGAGTCTCTGGAAACACCATATATTTT. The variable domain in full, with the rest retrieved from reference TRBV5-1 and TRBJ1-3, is KAGVTQTPRYLIKTRGQQVTLSCSPISGHRSVSWYQQTPGQGLQFLFEYFSETQRNKGNFPGRFSGRQFSNSRSEMNVSTLELGDSALYLCASSRDGVSGNTIYFGEGSWLTVV.

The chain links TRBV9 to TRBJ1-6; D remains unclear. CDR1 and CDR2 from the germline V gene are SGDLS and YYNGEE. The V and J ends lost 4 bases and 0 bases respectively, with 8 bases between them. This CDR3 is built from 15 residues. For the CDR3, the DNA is TGTGCCAGCAGCCCGGGTAGCTCCTATAATTCACCCCTCCACTTT. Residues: CASSPGSSYNSPLHF.

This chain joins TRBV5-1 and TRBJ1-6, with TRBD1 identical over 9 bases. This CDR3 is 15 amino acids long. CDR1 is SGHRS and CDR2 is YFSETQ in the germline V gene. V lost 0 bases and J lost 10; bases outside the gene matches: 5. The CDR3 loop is CASSLDRGLGSPLHF. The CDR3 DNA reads TGCGCCAGCAGCTTGGACAGGGGGCTGGGATCACCCCTCCACTTT.

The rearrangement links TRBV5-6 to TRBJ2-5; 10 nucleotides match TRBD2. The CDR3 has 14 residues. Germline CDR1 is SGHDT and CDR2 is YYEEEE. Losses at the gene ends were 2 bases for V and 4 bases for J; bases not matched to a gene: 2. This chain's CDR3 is CASSFRTSGETQYF. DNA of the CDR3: TGTGCCAGCAGCTTCCGGACTAGCGGAGAGACCCAGTACTTC.

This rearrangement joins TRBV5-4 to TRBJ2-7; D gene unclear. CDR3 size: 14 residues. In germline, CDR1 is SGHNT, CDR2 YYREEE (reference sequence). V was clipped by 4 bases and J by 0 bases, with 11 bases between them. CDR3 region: CASSLDRFSYEQYF. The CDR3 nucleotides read TGTGCCAGCAGCCTTGATAGATTCTCCTACGAGCAGTACTTC.